This T cell receptor (beta chain) comes out of a study of shared clonotypes between healthy human individuals. The CDR3 runs 13 residues. V shed 0 bases and J shed 1 base, with 5 bases lying between them. Germline assignment: CDR1 SGHRS and CDR2 YFSETQ. The protocol was immunoSEQ multiplex PCR, while the TCRdb copy is restricted to in-frame clones and leaves out a portion. The table includes roughly 1 million clones, more than 75% detected once. With regard to this clone: This CDR3 is also generated by other DNA sequences in the sample.

Donors were Caucasian adults residing in Nashville, Tennessee, USA. Sequences were obtained from memory CD4+ T cells from PBMCs. Documented subset: CD45RA-negative fraction. This TCR was recovered from a man aged 18-30 years in good health. Some clones in this sample may be carry-over from other donors' samples. V is TRBV5-1 and J is TRBJ2-7, with D hard to call. Written as DNA, the CDR3 is TGCGCCAGCAGCTTGGGCAGTTCCTACGAGCAGTACTTC. Translating it yields CASSLGSSYEQYF.